This T cell receptor (beta chain) was sequenced for a study of a mutant IDH1 vaccine in newly diagnosed glioma. Study-level information: Eight vaccinations reached patients in weeks 1, 3, 5, 7, 11, 15, 19 and 23. With temozolomide cycles, or 4-6 weeks after radiotherapy alone, vaccination was started. Findings and caveats of the study: Researchers report vaccine-induced immune responses in more than 90% of patients.

Sample time point: week 23, last vaccination. The vaccine gave 300 ug of a 20-mer mutant IDH1 peptide subcutaneously per dose. TCRdb's copy holds only in-frame clones and misses some; the assay was immunoSEQ multiplex PCR. This table holds roughly 50,000 clones, around 80% found once. The ends were cut back, 3 bases at V and 0 bases at J, with 15 bases in the middle. This CDR3 spans 17 amino acids. Germline values: CDR1 LNHDA, CDR2 SQIVND (reference sequence). Of note for this clone: The antigen remains unidentified.

This sequence originates from a woman aged 40 to 50 with glioma. Some clones in this sample may be carry-over from other donors' samples. The sample in question was PBMCs, obtained from a glioma patient whose treatment included an IDH1 peptide vaccine. V is TRBV19 and J is TRBJ2-4; D unresolved. The CDR3: CASSIPGGPLAKNIQYF. CDR3 DNA sequence: TGTGCCAGTAGTATCCCGGGCGGTCCCCTAGCCAAAAACATTCAGTACTTC.